This T cell receptor (beta chain) was recovered during a study of response to subunit inactivated influenza vaccine. Whole-study findings and limits: Each seasonal influenza vaccination, the authors suggested, recruits few new T cells.

TCRdb processed the RT-PCR reads anew with MiXCR; each CDR3 protein has one entry. Here the sample spans approximately 500,000 distinct CDR3 sequences, 12% to 15% being singletons. The CDR3 runs 15 residues. Trimming shortened V by 6 bases and J by 2 bases, and 14 bases separated the two germline ends. This clonotype turned up a few times. Antigen: not known. The specimen was PBMCs from blood, collected roughly 13 days after vaccination. The TCR was taken from a middle-aged man who received an inactivated influenza vaccine. The chain carries TRBV12-3 or TRBV12-4 and TRBJ1-5, with D unresolved. CDR3 amino acids: CASSFRFGGNQPQHF. The DNA of the CDR3 is TGTGCCAGCAGCTTCAGGTTTGGGGGCAATCAGCCCCAGCATTTT.